These T cell receptor beta chains were read from a single sample in a study of Graves' ophthalmopathy and Graves' hyperthyroidism. One entry per CDR3 protein, called by TCRdb with MiXCR from the multiplex PCR reads. The sample records 650,000 to 900,000 distinct CDR3 sequences, around 40% being singletons. Sample: peripheral blood. The receptors come from an adult man with Graves' ophthalmopathy. CDR3s include the opening cysteine and the closing phenylalanine or tryptophan. D genes are given only for firm matches. Part of the rows lack a size; the others show once, few, many or a class for expanded clones.

v_call	clone_size	j_call	d_call	cdr3_nt	cdr3_aa
TRBV25-1	.	TRBJ2-2	.	TGTGCCAGCACCAGGGTGTCCTCCGGGGAGCTGTTTTTT	CASTRVSSGELFF
TRBV11-2	.	TRBJ2-5	TRBD1	TGTGCCTGGAGGAAGCAGGGGGCGCGCCAAGAGACCCAGTACTTC	CAWRKQGARQETQYF
TRBV11-2	few	TRBJ2-7	TRBD2	TGTGCCAGCAGCCAAGATCGACTAGCGTATAACGAGCAGTACTTC	CASSQDRLAYNEQYF
TRBV15	once	TRBJ1-1	.	TGTGCCGCCAGCAGGGATCGTCAGCAGAACACTGAAGCTTTCTTT	CAASRDRQQNTEAFF
TRBV9	.	TRBJ2-7	.	TGTGCCAGCAGCGTAGGTAGTGGTCGGTACGAGCAGTACTTC	CASSVGSGRYEQYF
TRBV29-1	.	TRBJ2-5	TRBD1	TGCAGCGTTGCGTTCGAAACAGGGGTCGGAGAGACCCAGTACTTC	CSVAFETGVGETQYF
TRBV2	few	TRBJ2-5	TRBD2	TGTGCCAGCAGTGCCAGCGGGAGGGCCCCAGAGACCCAGTACTTC	CASSASGRAPETQYF
TRBV7-8	many	TRBJ1-4	.	TGTGCCAGCAGCTTGTTCTTAGGGGGTTTGGGTGAAAAACTGTTTTTT	CASSLFLGGLGEKLFF
TRBV2	.	TRBJ2-7	TRBD2	TGTGCCAGCTCGACTAGCGAATACTACGAGCAGTACTTC	CASSTSEYYEQYF
TRBV5-1	many	TRBJ2-7	.	TGCGCCAGCAGCTTGGACTTCCCCTACGAGCAGTACTTC	CASSLDFPYEQYF
TRBV25-1	.	TRBJ1-5	.	TGTGCCAGCCAAGCCTCGCCGGGCAATCAGCCCCAGCATTTT	CASQASPGNQPQHF
TRBV29-1	.	TRBJ2-7	.	TGCAGCGCCGATCCGGGAGACTCCTCCTACGAGCAGTACTTC	CSADPGDSSYEQYF
TRBV7-9	many	TRBJ1-1	.	TGTGCCAGCAGCTTACCTCTCTCGGCGAACACTGAAGCTTTCTTT	CASSLPLSANTEAFF
TRBV6-5	few	TRBJ2-7	.	TGTGCCAGCAGTTACTCTGCAGGGTTCTCCTACGAGCAGTACTTC	CASSYSAGFSYEQYF
TRBV6-5	few	TRBJ2-7	.	TGTGCCAGCAGTTTGCCAGTCCCCTACGAGCAGTACTTC	CASSLPVPYEQYF
TRBV5-1	.	TRBJ2-7	TRBD2	TGCGCCAGCAGCTTGACCGGACTAGTCATGTCCTACGAGCAGTACTTC	CASSLTGLVMSYEQYF
TRBV19	once	TRBJ2-5	.	TGTGTCAGTAGTCCAGAGGGGGTGATAGGGGAGACCCAGTACTTC	CVSSPEGVIGETQYF
TRBV12-3/TRBV12-4	few	TRBJ1-5	TRBD1	TGTGCCAGCAGGATAGACAGGGATCAGCCCCAGCATTTT	CASRIDRDQPQHF
TRBV12-3/TRBV12-4	few	TRBJ2-7	.	TGTGCCAGCAGTTCCCGGACAGATACCTACGAGCAGTACTTC	CASSSRTDTYEQYF
TRBV19	many	TRBJ1-5	.	TGTGCCAGTAGTATTGGGGGAGATCAGCCCCAGCATTTT	CASSIGGDQPQHF